This paragraph reports one T cell receptor (beta chain). Antigen specificity is unknown. The CDR3 length is 14 residues. CDR1 is KGHSH, CDR2 LQKENI, per germline. The ends were cut back, 6 bases at V and 10 bases at J, with 16 bases in the middle. This entry belongs to a study of cytomegalovirus exposure and HLA in healthy donors. Whole-study results and caveats: A later analysis by the authors found several of the most significant clusters apparently linked to common viral pathogens.

Primers for the PCR totalled 60 Vbeta and 13 Jbeta. Sequencing was performed with immunoSEQ multiplex PCR; in TCRdb, only in-frame clones are kept and a portion is missing. The sample holds 95,000 to 100,000 clones; roughly four fifths are singletons and the top ten take approximately 8%. Material: PBMCs. This TCR derives from a female donor in good health and CMV-seronegative. The V gene is TRBV18, the J gene TRBJ1-6; D is perhaps TRBD1 (6 bases). In nucleotides, the CDR3 is TGTGCCAGCTCTGAAGTTACGGACAGCTCACCCCTCCACTTT. This codes for CASSEVTDSSPLHF.